The rows below give T cell receptor beta chains drawn from one sample of a study of beta chain features in type 1 diabetes. The repertoire was sequenced with immunoSEQ multiplex PCR; TCRdb's copy has only in-frame clones and lacks some. The sample contains about 640,000 clones, about an eighth of which appear only once. The source material was naive CD4+ T cells from blood. The receptors were gathered from a man aged 30-40 years with type 1 diabetes. Each CDR3 is given with its conserved first and last residue. Fields, in order: J gene, D gene, V gene, clone size, CDR3 protein, CDR3 DNA. D genes are given only for firm matches. A clone size is listed for some rows: how often the clone was seen (once, few, many), or a class if it is expanded.

TRBJ2-3,-,TRBV5-6,-,CASSLARTPSASTQYF,TGTGCCAGCAGCTTGGCCAGGACACCGAGTGCCTCTACGCAGTATTTT
TRBJ1-2,TRBD1,TRBV5-1,-,CASSTGSGTGPTF,TGCGCCAGCAGCACCGGGTCCGGGACAGGTCCTACATTC
TRBJ2-5,-,TRBV6-5,-,CASRRDSSQETQYF,TGTGCCAGCAGGCGGGACAGTTCCCAAGAGACCCAGTACTTC
TRBJ2-2,TRBD1,TRBV9,few,CASSPPGQPDTGELFF,TGTGCCAGCAGCCCACCGGGACAGCCGGACACCGGGGAGCTGTTTTTT
TRBJ2-3,TRBD1,TRBV7-2,few,CASSLPPGRGRDTQYF,TGTGCCAGCAGTCTTCCTCCGGGTAGGGGGCGGGATACGCAGTATTTT
TRBJ1-1,-,TRBV18,few,CASSPPSGKGTEAFF,TGTGCCAGCTCACCCCCGTCAGGGAAGGGGACTGAAGCTTTCTTT
TRBJ2-1,TRBD2,TRBV5-1,few,CASSLSQGGVSHEQFF,TGCGCCAGCAGCTTGTCTCAGGGAGGGGTTAGCCATGAGCAGTTCTTC
TRBJ1-1,-,TRBV6-5,-,CASSYSFQPPNTEAFF,TGTGCCAGCAGTTACTCTTTCCAGCCACCGAACACTGAAGCTTTCTTT
TRBJ1-1,TRBD1,TRBV15,-,CATSRDLAGGRRNTEAFF,TGTGCCACCAGCAGAGATCTCGCAGGGGGCAGACGGAACACTGAAGCTTTCTTT
TRBJ1-4,-,TRBV7-2,few,CASSPQTAEKLFF,TGTGCCAGCAGCCCCCAGACAGCAGAAAAACTGTTTTTT
TRBJ2-2,-,TRBV6-6,few,CASIDSVITWGELFF,TGTGCCAGCATTGACTCCGTAATCACGTGGGGGGAGCTGTTTTTT
TRBJ1-2,TRBD1,TRBV9,-,CASSVEDRYYGYTF,TGTGCCAGCAGCGTAGAGGACAGGTACTATGGCTACACCTTC
TRBJ2-5,-,TRBV7-9,-,CASILGETQYF,TGTGCCAGCATCCTTGGAGAGACCCAGTACTTC
TRBJ1-2,TRBD1,TRBV19,few,CASSKLDTGTGTNYGYTF,TGTGCCAGTAGTAAACTTGATACCGGGACAGGGACGAACTATGGCTACACCTTC
TRBJ1-6,-,TRBV7-9,-,CASSLAGDNSPLHF,TGTGCCAGCAGCCTCGCAGGGGACAATTCACCCCTCCACTTT
TRBJ1-5,-,TRBV25-1,few,CASSGQEDQPQHF,TGTGCCAGCAGTGGGCAGGAAGACCAGCCCCAGCATTTT
TRBJ2-5,TRBD2,TRBV7-2,-,CASSFLGTRGGTQYF,TGTGCCAGCAGCTTTCTCGGGACCCGCGGGGGGACCCAGTACTTC
TRBJ2-5,-,TRBV28,few,CASSRPAVQETQYF,TGTGCCAGCAGTCGCCCCGCGGTACAAGAGACCCAGTACTTC
TRBJ2-7,-,TRBV4-3,-,CASSQTRPGAEQYF,TGCGCCAGCAGCCAAACAAGGCCAGGGGCCGAGCAGTACTTC
TRBJ1-4,TRBD1,TRBV9,-,CASSTGQGTTNEKLFF,TGTGCCAGCAGCACGGGACAGGGGACAACTAATGAAAAACTGTTTTTT
TRBJ1-3,-,TRBV10-3,many,CASGTVGNTIYF,TGTGCCTCGGGAACAGTTGGAAACACCATATATTTT
TRBJ2-7,-,TRBV7-2,-,CASSQQGNSYEQYF,TGTGCCAGCAGCCAACAGGGAAATTCCTACGAGCAGTACTTC
TRBJ1-5,TRBD1,TRBV10-2,-,CASSEPGQGVQPQHF,TGCGCCAGCAGTGAGCCCGGACAGGGGGTTCAGCCCCAGCATTTT
TRBJ2-1,-,TRBV18,-,CASSPEGGEEQFF,TGTGCCAGCTCACCAGAGGGAGGTGAAGAGCAGTTCTTC
TRBJ2-1,TRBD1,TRBV10-3,-,CAISEGTGEYNEQFF,TGTGCCATCAGTGAGGGGACAGGGGAATACAATGAGCAGTTCTTC
TRBJ2-1,-,TRBV6-5,-,CASQRDTLPGNEQFF,TGTGCCAGCCAACGGGACACCCTACCTGGGAATGAGCAGTTCTTC
TRBJ2-5,-,TRBV2,few,CATPNGVMGAQYF,TGTGCCACCCCGAACGGGGTAATGGGGGCCCAGTACTTC
TRBJ2-5,-,TRBV7-2,-,CASSPGEGTQETQYF,TGTGCCAGCAGCCCAGGGGAGGGAACCCAAGAGACCCAGTACTTC